This paragraph covers one TCR beta chain sequence. The antigen remains unidentified. One entry per CDR3 protein results from TCRdb running MiXCR on the RT-PCR reads. The sample lists 530,000 or so distinct CDR3 sequences, around 15% occurring once. This entry belongs to a study of response to subunit inactivated influenza vaccine. V shed 5 bases and J 2 bases; nucleotides not matched to a gene: 6. This CDR3 has 16 amino acids. The germline V gene has CDR1 LNHDA and CDR2 SQIVND (reference sequence). Study-level results: Few additional T cells are recruited per seasonal influenza vaccination, authors suggested.

This receptor was obtained from a man in his forties or fifties who received an inactivated influenza vaccine. This sequence joins TRBV19 and TRBJ2-1, with 10 bases fitting TRBD2. Source: PBMCs from blood, taken 11 to 12 days after vaccination. Here the CDR3 DNA reads TGTGCCAGTAGTGCCCAACTAGCGGGAACCTACAATGAGCAGTTCTTC. Protein product: CASSAQLAGTYNEQFF.